This entry lists 12 T cell receptor beta chains sequenced from one sample in a study of identical twins. TCRdb reanalysed the 5' RACE reads using MiXCR and keeps one entry per CDR3 protein. The data contain fewer than 650,000 distinct CDR3 sequences, 9.6% of them singletons. The data also belong to a second study, concerning yellow fever vaccine responses in identical twins.

The sequencing input was PBMCs. Receptors were obtained from a woman aged 18-29 years in good health.

The J gene is TRBJ2-7, the V gene TRBV4-3, with 7 nucleotides matching TRBD1. There are 13 residues in the CDR3. The trim removed 3 bases at V and 4 bases at J, leaving 3 bases unmatched. Germline assignment: CDR1 LGHNA and CDR2 YSLEER. The CDR3 sequence: CASSQYRGYEQYF. In nucleotides, the CDR3 is TGCGCCAGCAGCCAGTACAGGGGTTACGAGCAGTACTTC.

This clonotype has more than one count but fewer than ten. This chain uses TRBV7-9 with TRBJ2-3, with D perhaps TRBD1 or TRBD2 (5 bases each). V dropped 1 base and J dropped 2 bases, with 10 bases sitting between them. The CDR3 is made up of 15 amino acids. Germline assignment: CDR1 SEHNR and CDR2 FQNEAQ (reference sequence). The CDR3: CASSLGLGTTDTQYF. The CDR3 nucleotides read TGTGCCAGCAGCTTAGGGCTCGGGACCACAGATACGCAGTATTTT.

This clonotype was seen repeatedly, ten times or more. The chain uses TRBV12-3 or TRBV12-4 and TRBJ2-5; D gene uncertain. V was trimmed by 1 base and J by 3 bases, leaving 15 bases between them. This CDR3 comprises 16 residues. The CDR3 here is CASSLDFSPIKETQYF. CDR3 nucleotides: TGTGCCAGCAGTTTAGATTTTAGCCCGATAAAAGAGACCCAGTACTTC.

This clonotype has only a few counts. The V and J genes are TRBV5-1 and TRBJ1-1, with 7 nucleotides matching TRBD1. The V gene's germline CDR1 is SGHRS and CDR2 YFSETQ. V lost 0 bases, J lost 2 bases, and 7 bases stayed unmatched. The CDR3 sequence is 16 residues long. For the CDR3, the DNA is TGCGCCAGCAGCTTGGGTTTCAGACAGGGCAACACTGAAGCTTTCTTT. As protein: CASSLGFRQGNTEAFF.

The rearrangement links TRBV4-2 to TRBJ2-5; no clear D gene. The CDR3 has 14 residues. Trimming took off 1 base at V and 0 bases at J, with 6 bases between the two ends. Germline lookup yields CDR1 LGHNA and CDR2 YNFKEQ. The CDR3 loop is CASSQGQNQETQYF. In DNA form, the CDR3 reads TGTGCCAGCAGCCAAGGACAAAACCAAGAGACCCAGTACTTC.

The chain combines TRBV20-1 with TRBJ2-6; D is undetermined. CDR3 length: 15 amino acids. Looked up from germline, CDR1 is DFQATT and CDR2 is SNEGSKA (reference sequence). With 0 bases removed from V and 2 bases from J, the gap between germline ends came to 8 bases. The CDR3 bases are TGCAGTGCTAGAGATTACATTGCTGGGGCCAACGTCCTGACTTTC. Translating it yields CSARDYIAGANVLTF.

The rearrangement uses TRBV25-1 and TRBJ2-1; D is undetermined. Trimming cost V 6 bases and J 0 bases, with 6 bases left between them. This CDR3 region has 13 residues. The germline gives CDR1 MGHDK, CDR2 SYGVNS. CDR3 in amino acids: CASRHDSYNEQFF. CDR3 DNA sequence: TGTGCCAGCAGACACGACTCCTACAATGAGCAGTTCTTC.

This clonotype was seen more than once but under ten times. This rearrangement joins TRBV12-3 or TRBV12-4 to TRBJ2-5; D is possibly TRBD2 (7 bases). The CDR3 runs 14 residues. The germline V and J ends were trimmed by 8 bases and 0 bases, with 13 bases remaining between them. The CDR3 region is CASGGGVYQETQYF. The CDR3 DNA reads as TGTGCCAGCGGAGGGGGGGTCTACCAAGAGACCCAGTACTTC.

This clonotype appeared many times. The chain links TRBV29-1 to TRBJ2-1; 8 bases line up with TRBD2. The CDR3 contains 16 residues. The V gene's germline CDR1 is SQVTM and CDR2 ANQGSEA. V was clipped by 5 bases and J by 9 bases; unmatched bases: 18. CDR3 nucleotides: TGCAGCGTTTACTCTGGGGGCGGGGGGCTGGTCGGTGAGCAGTTCTTC. Amino acids: CSVYSGGGGLVGEQFF.

This clonotype was seen at least ten times. V and J are TRBV29-1 and TRBJ2-1; a weak D match, TRBD2 (5 bases). The germline CDR1 and CDR2 sequences are SQVTM and ANQGSEA. This CDR3 spans 13 amino acids. V lost 5 bases to trimming and J lost 3 bases, with 11 bases between them. The CDR3 spells CSVNAGRYNEQFF. The CDR3 bases are TGCAGCGTTAATGCGGGCCGCTACAATGAGCAGTTCTTC.

The V and J genes are TRBV5-5 and TRBJ2-2; D is ambiguous. Germline lookup yields CDR1 SGHKS and CDR2 YYEKEE (reference sequence). The CDR3 has 13 residues. Deletions cut 3 bases from V and 4 bases from J, with 7 bases between. The CDR3 protein is CASSSVITGELFF. The CDR3 bases are TGTGCCAGCAGCTCCGTCATCACCGGGGAGCTGTTTTTT.

This clonotype has more than one count but fewer than ten. The rearrangement links TRBV20-1 to TRBJ2-7; TRBD2 matches 12 bases. With V trimmed by 6 bases and J by 4 bases, 4 bases remained unmatched. Per the germline V gene, CDR1 is DFQATT and CDR2 is SNEGSKA (reference sequence). This CDR3 comprises 13 residues. CDR3 bases: TGCAGTGCCAAGACTAGCGGGGGATACGAGCAGTACTTC. This gives the protein CSAKTSGGYEQYF.